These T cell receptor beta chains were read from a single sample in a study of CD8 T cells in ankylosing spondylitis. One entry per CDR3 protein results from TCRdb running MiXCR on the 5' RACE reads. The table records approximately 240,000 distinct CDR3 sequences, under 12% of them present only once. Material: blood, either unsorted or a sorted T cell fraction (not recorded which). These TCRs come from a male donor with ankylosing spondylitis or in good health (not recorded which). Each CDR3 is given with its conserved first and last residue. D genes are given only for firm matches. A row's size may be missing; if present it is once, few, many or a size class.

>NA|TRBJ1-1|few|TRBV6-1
CASSSPDGLTEAFF
TGTGCCAGCAGCTCCCCGGACGGGCTCACTGAAGCTTTCTTT
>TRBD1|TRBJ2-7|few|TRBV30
CAWSLTGDHEQYF
TGTGCCTGGAGTTTGACAGGGGACCACGAGCAGTACTTC
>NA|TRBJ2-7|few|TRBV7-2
CASSSVLRRRANEQYF
TGTGCCAGCAGCTCCGTCCTCCGGCGCAGGGCCAACGAGCAGTACTTC
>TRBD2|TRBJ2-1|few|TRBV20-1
CSARDFPRTSGGPGNEQFF
TGCAGTGCTAGAGATTTCCCCCGGACTAGCGGGGGGCCAGGGAATGAGCAGTTCTTC
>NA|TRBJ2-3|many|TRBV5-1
CASSLMLGSTDTQYF
TGCGCCAGCAGCTTGATGTTAGGGAGCACAGATACGCAGTATTTT
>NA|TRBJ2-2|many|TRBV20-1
CSASDSSSRTGELFF
TGCAGTGCTTCGGACAGTTCAAGTAGGACCGGGGAGCTGTTTTTT
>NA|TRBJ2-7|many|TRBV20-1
CSARGGWTVYEQYF
TGCAGTGCTAGAGGGGGATGGACGGTCTACGAGCAGTACTTC
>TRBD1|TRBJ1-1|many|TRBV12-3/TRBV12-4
CASSTGTEKAFF
TGTGCCAGCAGTACAGGGACAGAGAAAGCTTTCTTT
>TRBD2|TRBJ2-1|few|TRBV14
CASSHDLPAGGDNEQFF
TGTGCCAGCAGCCACGATTTACCAGCGGGGGGGGACAATGAGCAGTTCTTC
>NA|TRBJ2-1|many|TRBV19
CASSDSGHWGNEQFF
TGTGCCAGTAGTGACTCGGGACACTGGGGAAATGAGCAGTTCTTC
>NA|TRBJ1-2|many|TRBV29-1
CSVEDGLRDKKYGYTF
TGCAGCGTTGAAGATGGGCTCCGGGACAAGAAGTATGGCTACACCTTC
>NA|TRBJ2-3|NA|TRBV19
CASSTGTRRAYSTDTQYF
TGTGCCAGTAGTACCGGGACGAGAAGAGCTTATAGCACAGATACGCAGTATTTT
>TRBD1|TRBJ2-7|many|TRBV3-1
CASSQGTGLSSYEQYF
TGTGCCAGCAGCCAGGGGACAGGACTTAGCTCCTACGAGCAGTACTTC
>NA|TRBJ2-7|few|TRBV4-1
CASSHETDAKGEQYF
TGCGCCAGCAGCCATGAGACGGACGCGAAGGGCGAGCAGTACTTC
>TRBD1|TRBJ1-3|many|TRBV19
CASSIDRGSGNTIYF
TGTGCCAGTAGTATCGACAGGGGCTCTGGAAACACCATATATTTT
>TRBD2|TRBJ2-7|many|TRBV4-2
CASSTPGLAGHEQYF
TGTGCCAGCAGCACCCCGGGACTAGCGGGGCACGAGCAGTACTTC
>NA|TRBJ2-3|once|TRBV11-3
CASSSGGIARDTQYF
TGTGCCAGCAGCTCTGGCGGGATCGCGCGAGATACGCAGTATTTT
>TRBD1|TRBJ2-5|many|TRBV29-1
CSVELPGQKYETQYF
TGCAGCGTTGAACTCCCGGGACAGAAGTACGAGACCCAGTACTTC
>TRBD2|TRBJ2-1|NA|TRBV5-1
CASSVMTSGRSSYNEQFF
TGCGCCAGCAGCGTTATGACTAGCGGACGAAGCTCCTACAATGAGCAGTTCTTC
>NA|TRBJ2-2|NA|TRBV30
CAGTSFGTGELFF
TGTGCCGGGACTTCGTTTGGGACCGGGGAGCTGTTTTTT
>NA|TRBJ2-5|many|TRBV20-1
CSASGRRPETQYF
TGCAGTGCTAGCGGGAGACGCCCAGAGACCCAGTACTTC
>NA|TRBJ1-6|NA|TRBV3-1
CASSQDPVNSPLHF
TGTGCCAGCAGCCAAGATCCGGTGAATTCACCCCTCCACTTT
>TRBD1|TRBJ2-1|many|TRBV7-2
CASSLAGQGYNEQFF
TGTGCCAGCAGCTTAGCCGGACAGGGATACAATGAGCAGTTCTTC
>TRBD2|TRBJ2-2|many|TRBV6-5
CASSYSPSGDTGELFF
TGTGCCAGCAGTTACTCGCCTAGCGGGGACACCGGGGAGCTGTTTTTT
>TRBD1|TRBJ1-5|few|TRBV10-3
CATYRRAQGASNQPQHF
TGTGCCACCTACCGAAGGGCGCAGGGGGCGAGCAATCAGCCCCAGCATTTT
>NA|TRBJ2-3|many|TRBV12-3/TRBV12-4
CASGFTDTQYF
TGTGCCAGCGGGTTCACAGATACGCAGTATTTT
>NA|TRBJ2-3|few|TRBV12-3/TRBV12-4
CASSKPRGTASTDTQYF
TGTGCCAGCAGTAAACCCCGTGGGACGGCTAGCACAGATACGCAGTATTTT
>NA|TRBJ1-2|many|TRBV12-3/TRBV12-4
CASSSGQSGGYTF
TGTGCCAGCAGTTCCGGACAGTCTGGGGGCTACACCTTC
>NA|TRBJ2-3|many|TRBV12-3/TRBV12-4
CASSPQHSTDTQYF
TGTGCCAGCAGTCCTCAACATAGCACAGATACGCAGTATTTT
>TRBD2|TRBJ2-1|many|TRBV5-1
CASSSPGLAGGNEQFF
TGCGCCAGCAGCTCACCAGGACTAGCGGGAGGTAATGAGCAGTTCTTC
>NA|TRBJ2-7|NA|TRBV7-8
CASSLGTGLPNEQYF
TGTGCCAGCAGCTTGGGGACCGGACTTCCTAACGAGCAGTACTTC
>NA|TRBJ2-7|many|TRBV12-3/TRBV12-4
CASSLRAAWAYEQYF
TGTGCCAGCAGTTTAAGGGCGGCGTGGGCCTACGAGCAGTACTTC
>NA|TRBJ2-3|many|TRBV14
CASSRSESLKDTQYF
TGTGCCAGCAGCCGTAGCGAGAGTCTCAAGGATACGCAGTATTTT
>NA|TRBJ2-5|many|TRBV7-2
CASSLVVGMEGAQYF
TGTGCCAGCAGCTTAGTGGTGGGAATGGAGGGTGCCCAGTACTTC
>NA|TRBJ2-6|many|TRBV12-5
CASGLDRVGANVLTF
TGTGCTAGTGGTTTGGACAGGGTCGGGGCCAACGTCCTGACTTTC
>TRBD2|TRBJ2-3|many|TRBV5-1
CASSLDGRALDTQYF
TGCGCCAGCAGCTTGGACGGGAGGGCCCTGGATACGCAGTATTTT
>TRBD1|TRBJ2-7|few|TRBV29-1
CSAQEQGMAEQYF
TGCAGCGCCCAAGAACAGGGGATGGCCGAGCAGTACTTC
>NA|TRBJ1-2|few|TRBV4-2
CASSQEGERIGYTF
TGTGCCAGCAGCCAAGAGGGGGAGAGGATTGGCTACACCTTC
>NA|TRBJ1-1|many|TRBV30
CAYTGTLGGNTEAFF
TGTGCCTACACCGGGACCCTTGGAGGGAACACTGAAGCTTTCTTT
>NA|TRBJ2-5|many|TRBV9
CASSVGEGGGETQYF
TGTGCCAGCAGCGTAGGAGAGGGAGGAGGGGAGACCCAGTACTTC
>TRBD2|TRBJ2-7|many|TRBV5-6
CASHPFRGTSDEQYF
TGTGCCAGCCACCCCTTCCGGGGAACTAGCGACGAGCAGTACTTC
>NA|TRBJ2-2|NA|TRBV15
CATSTTGPSGELFF
TGTGCCACCAGTACCACAGGGCCCAGCGGGGAGCTGTTTTTT
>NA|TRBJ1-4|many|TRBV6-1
CASKIGGRGEKLFF
TGTGCCAGCAAGATTGGGGGGCGCGGCGAAAAACTGTTTTTT
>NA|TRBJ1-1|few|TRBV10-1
CASSEFGRGDTEAFF
TGCGCCAGCAGTGAGTTCGGAAGAGGGGACACTGAAGCTTTCTTT
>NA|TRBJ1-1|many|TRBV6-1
CASTGGGRTEAFF
TGTGCCTCGACAGGTGGAGGTCGGACTGAAGCTTTCTTT
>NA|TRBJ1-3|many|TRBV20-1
CSARGYSGNTIYF
TGCAGTGCTCGAGGATACTCTGGAAACACCATATATTTT
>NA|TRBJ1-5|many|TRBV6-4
CASRGSSGQPQHF
TGTGCCAGCAGGGGCTCCTCGGGTCAGCCCCAGCATTTT
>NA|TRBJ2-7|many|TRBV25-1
CASSEWLASHEQYF
TGTGCCAGCAGTGAATGGCTAGCGAGCCACGAGCAGTACTTC
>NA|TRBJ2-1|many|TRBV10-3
CAIGGTVSYNEQFF
TGTGCCATCGGAGGGACAGTTTCCTACAATGAGCAGTTCTTC
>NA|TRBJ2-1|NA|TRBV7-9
CASSFGEGEQFF
TGTGCCAGCAGCTTTGGTGAGGGTGAGCAGTTCTTC
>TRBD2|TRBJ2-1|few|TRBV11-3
CASSLDGGFYNEQFF
TGTGCCAGCAGCTTAGACGGGGGGTTTTACAATGAGCAGTTCTTC
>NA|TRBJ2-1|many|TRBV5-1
CASKEEPFGVEQFF
TGCGCCAGCAAGGAGGAACCGTTCGGTGTAGAGCAGTTCTTC